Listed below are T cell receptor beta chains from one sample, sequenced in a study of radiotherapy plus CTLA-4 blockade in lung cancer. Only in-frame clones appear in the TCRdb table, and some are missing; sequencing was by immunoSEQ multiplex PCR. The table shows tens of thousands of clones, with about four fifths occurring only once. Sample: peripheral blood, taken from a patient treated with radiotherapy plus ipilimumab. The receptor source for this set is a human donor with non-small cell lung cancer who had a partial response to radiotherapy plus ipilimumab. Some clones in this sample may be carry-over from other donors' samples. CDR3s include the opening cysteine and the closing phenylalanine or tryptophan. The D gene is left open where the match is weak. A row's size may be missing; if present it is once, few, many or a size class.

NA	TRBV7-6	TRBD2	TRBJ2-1	CASSVGTNVYNEQFF	TGTGCCAGCAGCGTCGGGACTAACGTTTACAATGAGCAGTTCTTC
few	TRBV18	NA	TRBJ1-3	CASSLTTPDSGNTIYF	TGTGCCAGCTCACTAACCACACCCGACTCTGGAAACACCATATATTTT
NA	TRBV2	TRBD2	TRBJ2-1	CASSTTSRAYNEQFF	TGTGCCAGCAGTACGACTAGCAGGGCCTACAATGAGCAGTTCTTC
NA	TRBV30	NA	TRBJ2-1	CAGERASYNEQFF	TGTGCCGGTGAGCGGGCCTCCTACAATGAGCAGTTCTTC
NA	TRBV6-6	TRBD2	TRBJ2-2	CASRPPSGNTGELFF	TGTGCCAGCAGGCCCCCTAGCGGGAACACCGGGGAGCTGTTTTTT
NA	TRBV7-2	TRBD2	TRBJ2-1	CASSLAHGGAFNEQFF	TGTGCCAGCAGCTTAGCGCACGGGGGGGCCTTCAATGAGCAGTTCTTC
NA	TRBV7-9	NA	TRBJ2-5	CASSFSGSQETQYF	TGTGCCAGCAGCTTCTCGGGAAGCCAAGAGACCCAGTACTTC
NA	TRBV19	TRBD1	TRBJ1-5	CASTPGTGQNQPQHF	TGTGCCAGTACCCCCGGGACAGGGCAAAATCAGCCCCAGCATTTT
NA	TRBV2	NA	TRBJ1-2	CVTRPSSSGSYTF	TGTGTCACACGCCCTTCTAGCTCCGGGAGCTACACCTTC
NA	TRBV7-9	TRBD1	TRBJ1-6	CASTRQGGNSPLHF	TGTGCCAGCACCCGACAGGGGGGAAATTCACCCCTCCACTTT
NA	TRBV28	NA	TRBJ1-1	CASSLRGLYTEAFF	TGTGCCAGCAGTTTACGGGGTTTATACACTGAAGCTTTCTTT
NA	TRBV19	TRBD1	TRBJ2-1	CASSIPGQGSNEQFF	TGTGCCAGTAGTATTCCGGGACAGGGTTCAAATGAGCAGTTCTTC
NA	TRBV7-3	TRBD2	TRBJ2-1	CASSSTSGRVGDEQFF	TGTGCCAGCAGCTCAACTAGCGGGAGGGTGGGTGATGAGCAGTTCTTC
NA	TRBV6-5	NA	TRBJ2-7	CASSTTGREQYF	TGTGCCAGCAGTACCACAGGGCGGGAGCAGTACTTC
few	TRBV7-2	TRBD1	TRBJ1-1	CASSFQGQGNTEAFF	TGTGCCAGCAGCTTCCAGGGACAGGGGAACACTGAAGCTTTCTTT
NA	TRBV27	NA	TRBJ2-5	CASRRQIAGQETQYF	TGTGCCAGCAGACGACAGATCGCGGGGCAAGAGACCCAGTACTTC
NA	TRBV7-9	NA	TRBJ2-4	CASSRARAKNIQYF	TGTGCCAGCAGTAGAGCCCGGGCCAAAAACATTCAGTACTTC
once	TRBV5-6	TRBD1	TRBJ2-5	CASSLGVGTEQETQYF	TGTGCCAGCAGCTTGGGGGTCGGGACAGAGCAAGAGACCCAGTACTTC
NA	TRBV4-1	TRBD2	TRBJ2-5	CASSRSGRGGQETQYF	TGCGCCAGCAGCCGGTCCGGGAGGGGGGGCCAAGAGACCCAGTACTTC
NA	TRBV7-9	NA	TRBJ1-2	CASSLWAGQNLNDGYTF	TGTGCCAGCAGCTTATGGGCCGGACAAAACCTGAACGATGGCTACACCTTC
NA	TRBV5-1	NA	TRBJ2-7	CASSPTPGGYEQYF	TGCGCCAGCAGCCCGACACCAGGTGGATACGAGCAGTACTTC
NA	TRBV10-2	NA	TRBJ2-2	CASSEQGVNTGELFF	TGCGCCAGCAGTGAGCAAGGAGTCAACACCGGGGAGCTGTTTTTT
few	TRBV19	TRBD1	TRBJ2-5	CASSIDPGGIETQYF	TGTGCCAGTAGTATAGATCCAGGGGGCATCGAGACCCAGTACTTC
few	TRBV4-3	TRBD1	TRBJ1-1	CASSQGAGQGQRAFF	TGCGCCAGCAGCCAGGGGGCTGGACAGGGGCAGCGGGCTTTCTTT
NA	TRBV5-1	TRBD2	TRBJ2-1	CASSLLAGVGNEQFF	TGCGCCAGCAGCTTACTAGCGGGAGTGGGGAATGAGCAGTTCTTC
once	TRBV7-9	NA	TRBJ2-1	CASSRDGSSYNEQFF	TGTGCCAGCAGCAGGGACGGGAGCTCCTACAATGAGCAGTTCTTC
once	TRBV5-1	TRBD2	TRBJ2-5	CASSLDGRAGVETQYF	TGCGCCAGCAGCTTGGATGGGAGGGCCGGGGTAGAGACCCAGTACTTC
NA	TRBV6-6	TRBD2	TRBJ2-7	CARTPGLAGGDEQYF	TGTGCCAGGACTCCGGGACTAGCGGGGGGGGACGAGCAGTACTTC
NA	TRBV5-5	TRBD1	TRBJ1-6	CASSPLGQDNSPLHF	TGTGCCAGCAGCCCTTTGGGACAGGATAATTCACCCCTCCACTTT
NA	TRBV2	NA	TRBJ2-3	CASRELDLNTDTQYF	TGTGCCAGCAGAGAACTAGATCTAAACACAGATACGCAGTATTTT
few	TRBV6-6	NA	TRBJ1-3	CASLTRSSGNTIYF	TGTGCCAGCTTAACGAGGAGCTCTGGAAACACCATATATTTT
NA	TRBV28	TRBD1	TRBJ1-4	CASSRYRGLGEKLFF	TGTGCCAGCAGCCGATACAGGGGGCTAGGAGAAAAACTGTTTTTT
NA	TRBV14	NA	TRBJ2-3	CASSHPGNTQYF	TGTGCCAGCAGCCACCCGGGGAATACGCAGTATTTT
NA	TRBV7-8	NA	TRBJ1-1	CASSFSVQGSPLIF	TGTGCCAGCAGCTTCAGTGTCCAGGGGTCCCCACTTATTTTT
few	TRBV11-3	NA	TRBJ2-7	CASSPGEGYGYEQYF	TGTGCCAGCAGCCCAGGGGAAGGTTACGGCTACGAGCAGTACTTC
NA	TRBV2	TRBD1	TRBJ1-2	CASSTGAGYTF	TGTGCCAGCAGTACAGGGGCTGGCTACACCTTC
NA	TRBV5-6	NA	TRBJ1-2	CASSLNSPYGYTF	TGTGCCAGCAGCTTGAACAGCCCATACGGCTACACCTTC
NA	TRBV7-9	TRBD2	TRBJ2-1	CASSLSLAGSENEQFF	TGTGCCAGCAGCTTATCCCTAGCGGGGTCGGAGAATGAGCAGTTCTTC
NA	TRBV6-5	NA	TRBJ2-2	CASSSRTDSTGELFF	TGTGCCAGCAGTTCTCGAACGGACTCCACCGGGGAGCTGTTTTTT
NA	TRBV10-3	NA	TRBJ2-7	CAIKDSGTYEQYF	TGTGCCATCAAGGATAGCGGAACCTACGAGCAGTACTTC
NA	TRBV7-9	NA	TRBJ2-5	CASSFSSGWSGERETQYF	TGTGCCAGCAGCTTTTCATCTGGCTGGTCTGGGGAGAGGGAGACCCAGTACTTC